Following are 18 T cell receptor beta chains from one sample sequenced in a study of T cell responses to AZD1222 COVID-19 vaccine. Profiling relied on immunoSEQ multiplex PCR, and the TCRdb table lists in-frame clones only, not all of them. The sample holds some 100,000 clones; over 75% are singletons and the top ten take around 9.6%. The sample here was peripheral blood, taken 28 days after the second AZD1222 dose. The receptors stem from an adult who received the AZD1222 COVID-19 vaccine.

The gene calls are TRBV19 and TRBJ2-7; no clear D gene. Germline assignment: CDR1 LNHDA and CDR2 SQIVND (reference sequence). V lost 1 base and J lost 0, with 10 bases in between. The CDR3 loop spans 15 amino acids. The CDR3 coding sequence is TGTGCCAGTAGTATAGGAGGCCTGGACTCCTACGAGCAGTACTTC. It encodes CASSIGGLDSYEQYF.

The CDR3 loop reads CASSSVHYNEQFF. CDR3 sequence (DNA): TGTGCCAGCAGCTCCGTCCACTACAATGAGCAGTTCTTC. The gene calls are TRBV11-2 and TRBJ2-1; D remains unclear. Trimming removed 4 bases from V and 3 bases from J, with 7 bases in between. There are 13 residues in the CDR3. Germline loops: CDR1 SGHAT, CDR2 FQNNGV. Full variable domain (remainder filled in from reference TRBV11-2 and TRBJ2-1): EAGVAQSPRYKIIEKRQSVAFWCNPISGHATLYWYQQILGQGPKLLIQFQNNGVVDDSQLPKDRFSAERLKGVDSTLKIQPAKLEDSAVYLCASSSVHYNEQFFGPGTRLTVL.

The chain uses TRBV6-2 or TRBV6-3 and TRBJ2-1; 10 bases map to TRBD2. CDR3 length: 17 residues. The V and J ends lost 3 bases and 3 bases, in that order; junction bases with no gene match: 8. Germline loops: CDR1 MNHEY, CDR2 SVGEGT. CDR3 coding DNA: TGTGCCAGCAGTTATTCTAGCGGGAGTTTTGACTACAATGAGCAGTTCTTC. Its protein is CASSYSSGSFDYNEQFF.

This clone has just one count. The chain combines TRBV5-1 with TRBJ2-2; 9 bases fit TRBD1. This CDR3 comprises 15 residues. In germline, CDR1 is SGHRS, CDR2 YFSETQ. V shed 4 bases, J shed 1 base, and the junction held 2 bases outside the gene matches. The DNA of the CDR3 is TGCGCCAGCAGCGAGGGACAGGGGAACACCGGGGAGCTGTTTTTT. Translated: CASSEGQGNTGELFF.

This clone was counted a single time. The gene calls are TRBV29-1 and TRBJ1-1; 8 bases fit TRBD1. CDR1 and CDR2 from the germline V gene are SQVTM and ANQGSEA. This CDR3 spans 13 amino acids. Trimming took 4 bases from V and 4 from J; bases not matched to a gene: 5. The CDR3 here is CSVARDRTTEAFF. CDR3 DNA sequence: TGCAGCGTTGCCCGGGACAGGACCACTGAAGCTTTCTTT.

The chain links TRBV2 to TRBJ2-3; D gene uncertain. This CDR3 contains 12 residues. The germline V and J ends were trimmed by 4 bases and 5 bases, with 7 bases remaining between them. Per the germline V gene, CDR1 is SNHLY and CDR2 is FYNNEI. CDR3 nucleotide sequence: TGTGCCAGCAGTGGGGTGAAAGATACGCAGTATTTT. The encoded protein is CASSGVKDTQYF.

This clone was seen a single time. J is TRBJ2-2 and V is TRBV15, with D unresolved. Germline assignment: CDR1 LNHNV and CDR2 YYDKDF (reference sequence). With 5 bases removed from V and 4 bases from J, the gap between germline ends came to 14 bases. The CDR3 is made up of 15 amino acids. The CDR3 region has the DNA TGTGCCACCAGCCAAGGCGGTGTGAGCACCGGGGAGCTGTTTTTT. Its protein is CATSQGGVSTGELFF.

A single count supports this clone. The V gene is TRBV10-3, the J gene TRBJ1-4, with 7 bases that match TRBD1. Germline V gene data show CDR1 as ENHRY and CDR2 as SYGVKD. The CDR3 consists of 12 residues. V lost 9 bases and J lost 10; bases outside the gene matches: 8. The CDR3 loop reads CAIRDSYGKLFF. Written as DNA, the CDR3 is TGTGCCATACGGGACAGTTATGGAAAACTGTTTTTT.

This chain links TRBV5-6 with TRBJ1-5; D remains ambiguous. This CDR3 contains 12 residues. The germline gives CDR1 SGHDT, CDR2 YYEEEE. Trimming removed 0 bases at V and 7 bases at J, with 5 bases between. CDR3 protein: CASSLASQPQHF. In DNA form, the CDR3 reads TGTGCCAGCAGCTTGGCCAGCCAGCCCCAGCATTTT.

The chain employs TRBV30 and TRBJ2-1; TRBD2 matches 9 bases. Trimming cost V 2 bases and J 3 bases; bases outside gene matches: 14. This CDR3 region has 18 residues. Germline assignment: CDR1 GTSNPN and CDR2 SVGIG (reference sequence). The DNA for the CDR3 is TGTGCCTGGAGTAAACCAAGGAGTCTAGCGGGGCTCTACAATGAGCAGTTCTTC. Protein: CAWSKPRSLAGLYNEQFF.

The rearrangement uses TRBV6-2 or TRBV6-3 and TRBJ2-7, with TRBD2 matching over 8 bases. V shed 5 bases and J 6 bases; nucleotides not matched to a gene: 15. Germline loops: CDR1 MNHEY, CDR2 SVGEGT. The CDR3 covers 16 residues. CDR3 in amino acids: CASSTLLAEPWGEQYF. The CDR3 DNA is TGTGCCAGCAGTACCCTACTAGCGGAGCCTTGGGGCGAGCAGTACTTC.

The V gene is TRBV10-3, the J gene TRBJ2-5, with 11 nucleotides matching TRBD2. This CDR3 is 15 amino acids long. The V gene end was trimmed by 6 bases and the J gene end by 0 bases; junction bases not matched to a gene: 3. Looked up from germline, CDR1 is ENHRY and CDR2 is SYGVKD. The CDR3 nucleotides are TGTGCCATCAGCCCTAGCGGGGGGTACCAAGAGACCCAGTACTTC. Encoded protein: CAISPSGGYQETQYF.

J is TRBJ1-2 and V is TRBV5-4; D gene unclear. Germline V gives CDR1 SGHNT, CDR2 YYREEE (reference sequence). Trimming took off 1 base at V and 5 bases at J, with 15 bases between the two ends. CDR3 size: 15 residues. The CDR3 sequence is CASSLSLLSRYGYTF. The CDR3 DNA reads TGTGCCAGCAGCTTGAGCTTACTATCTCGGTATGGCTACACCTTC.

The chain recombines TRBV9 with TRBJ1-6; D call uncertain. The CDR3 spans 16 residues. CDR1 SGDLS and CDR2 YYNGEE come from the germline V gene. The germline V and J ends were trimmed by 2 bases and 4 bases, with 13 bases remaining between them. CDR3 DNA sequence: TGTGCCAGCAGCGTCGCAGGTGAAACTTATAATTCACCCCTCCACTTT. Translating it yields CASSVAGETYNSPLHF.

Only one count was recorded for this clone. The chain has TRBV2 and TRBJ2-2, with unresolved D. V lost 8 bases and J lost 5, with 15 bases in between. The germline V gene has CDR1 SNHLY and CDR2 FYNNEI. This CDR3 has 14 amino acids. The CDR3 protein is CASCVVRQTGELFF. The CDR3 DNA sequence: TGTGCCAGCTGTGTTGTCAGGCAAACCGGGGAGCTGTTTTTT.

The rearrangement links TRBV4-2 to TRBJ1-1, with D uncertain. Germline-derived CDR1 and CDR2 are LGHNA and YNFKEQ. V lost 1 base and J lost 0, with 9 bases in between. The CDR3 spans 15 residues. CDR3 amino acids: CASSQGSSMNTEAFF. The CDR3 bases are TGTGCCAGCAGCCAAGGGTCATCTATGAACACTGAAGCTTTCTTT.

The chain links TRBV28 to TRBJ2-3; D not resolved. This CDR3 is 14 amino acids long. The V gene lost 2 bases and the J gene lost 3 bases, with 9 bases spanning the gap. Germline V gene lookup returns CDR1 MDHEN and CDR2 SYDVKM. CDR3 in amino acids: CASSLGRSTDTQYF. In DNA form, the CDR3 reads TGTGCCAGCAGTTTAGGCAGGAGTACAGATACGCAGTATTTT.

The gene calls are TRBV5-6 and TRBJ1-3; tentative D call: TRBD1 (5 bases). CDR1 and CDR2 from the germline V gene are SGHDT and YYEEEE. The ends were cut back, 3 bases at V and 4 bases at J, with 14 bases in the middle. The CDR3 totals 15 residues. CDR3 nucleotides: TGTGCCAGCAGCTCTCAGGACACTGCGGGAAACACCATATATTTT. This translates into CASSSQDTAGNTIYF.